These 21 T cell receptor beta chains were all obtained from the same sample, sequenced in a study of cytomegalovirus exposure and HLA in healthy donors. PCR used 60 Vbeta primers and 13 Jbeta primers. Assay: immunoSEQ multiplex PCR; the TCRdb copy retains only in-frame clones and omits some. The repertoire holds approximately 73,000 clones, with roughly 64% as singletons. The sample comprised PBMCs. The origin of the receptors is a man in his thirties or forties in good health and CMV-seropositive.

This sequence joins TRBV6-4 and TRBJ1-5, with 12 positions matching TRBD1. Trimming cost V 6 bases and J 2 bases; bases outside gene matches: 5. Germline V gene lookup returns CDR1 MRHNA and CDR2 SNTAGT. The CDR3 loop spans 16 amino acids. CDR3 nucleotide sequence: TGTGCCAGCAGGGGGGACAGGGGGCTAGGCAATCAGCCCCAGCATTTT. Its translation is CASRGDRGLGNQPQHF.

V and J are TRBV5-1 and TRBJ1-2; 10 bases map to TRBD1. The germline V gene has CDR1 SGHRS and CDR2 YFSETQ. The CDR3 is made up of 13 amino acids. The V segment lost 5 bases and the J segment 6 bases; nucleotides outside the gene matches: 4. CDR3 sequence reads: CASRLGTGDGYTF. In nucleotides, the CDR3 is TGCGCCAGCAGGCTGGGGACAGGGGATGGCTACACCTTC. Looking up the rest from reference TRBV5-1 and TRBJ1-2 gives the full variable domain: KAGVTQTPRYLIKTRGQQVTLSCSPISGHRSVSWYQQTPGQGLQFLFEYFSETQRNKGNFPGRFSGRQFSNSRSEMNVSTLELGDSALYLCASRLGTGDGYTFGSGTRLTVV.

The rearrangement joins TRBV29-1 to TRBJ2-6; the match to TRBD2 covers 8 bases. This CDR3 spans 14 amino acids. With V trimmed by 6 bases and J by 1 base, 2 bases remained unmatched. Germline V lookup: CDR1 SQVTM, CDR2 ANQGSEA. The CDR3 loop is CSVRGESGANVLTF. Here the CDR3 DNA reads TGCAGCGTGCGGGGGGAGTCTGGGGCCAACGTCCTGACTTTC.

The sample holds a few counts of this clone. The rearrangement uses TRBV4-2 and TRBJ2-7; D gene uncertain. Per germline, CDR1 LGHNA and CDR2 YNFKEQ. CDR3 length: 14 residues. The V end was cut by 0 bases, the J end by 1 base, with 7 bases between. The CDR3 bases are TGTGCCAGCAGCCAAGATAATCTGTCCTACGAGCAGTACTTC. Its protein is CASSQDNLSYEQYF.

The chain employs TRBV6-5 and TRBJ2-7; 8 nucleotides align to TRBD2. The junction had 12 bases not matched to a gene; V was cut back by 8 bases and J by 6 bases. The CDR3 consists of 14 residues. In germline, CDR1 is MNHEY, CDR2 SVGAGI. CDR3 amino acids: CASGRGGQSVEQYF. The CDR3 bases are TGTGCCAGCGGTCGGGGGGGGCAATCGGTCGAGCAGTACTTC.

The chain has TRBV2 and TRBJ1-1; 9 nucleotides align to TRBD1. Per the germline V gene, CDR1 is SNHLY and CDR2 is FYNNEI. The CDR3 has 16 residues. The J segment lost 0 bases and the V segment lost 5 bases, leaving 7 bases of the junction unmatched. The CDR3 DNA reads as TGTGCCAGCAGTTTACGACAGGGGGTTCTGAACACTGAAGCTTTCTTT. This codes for CASSLRQGVLNTEAFF.

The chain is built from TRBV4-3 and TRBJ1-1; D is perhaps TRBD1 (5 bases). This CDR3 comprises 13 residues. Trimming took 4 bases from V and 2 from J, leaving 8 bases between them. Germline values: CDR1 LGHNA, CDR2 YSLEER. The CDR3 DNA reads TGCGCCAGCAGCCTTAGGGGTAACACTGAAGCTTTCTTT. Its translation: CASSLRGNTEAFF.

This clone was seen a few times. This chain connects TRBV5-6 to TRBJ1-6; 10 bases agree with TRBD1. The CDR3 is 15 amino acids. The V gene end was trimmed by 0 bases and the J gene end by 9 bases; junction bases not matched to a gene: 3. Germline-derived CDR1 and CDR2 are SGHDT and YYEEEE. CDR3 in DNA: TGTGCCAGCAGCTTGGGACAGGGGGCGGCTTCACCCCTCCACTTT. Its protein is CASSLGQGAASPLHF.

In nucleotides, the CDR3 is TGCAGCGTCCTAAAACTAGCGGGAGGACGGTACGAGCAGTACTTC. This encodes CSVLKLAGGRYEQYF. The chain recombines TRBV29-1 with TRBJ2-7, with 12 positions matching TRBD2. Germline lookup yields CDR1 SQVTM and CDR2 ANQGSEA. With V trimmed by 6 bases and J by 4 bases, 10 bases remained unmatched. The CDR3 extends over 15 amino acids.

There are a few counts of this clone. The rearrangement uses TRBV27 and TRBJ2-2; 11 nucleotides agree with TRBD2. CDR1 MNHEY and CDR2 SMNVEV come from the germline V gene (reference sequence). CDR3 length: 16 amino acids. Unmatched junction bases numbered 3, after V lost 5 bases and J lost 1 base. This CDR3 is CASSILAGVNTGELFF. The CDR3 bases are TGTGCCAGCAGTATACTAGCGGGAGTGAACACCGGGGAGCTGTTTTTT.

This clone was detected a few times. CDR3 in amino acids: CASSEDGGDTQYF. Here the CDR3 DNA reads TGCGCCAGCAGCGAGGATGGGGGGGATACGCAGTATTTT. The chain has TRBV5-1 and TRBJ2-3; D is perhaps TRBD2 (6 bases). Germline-derived CDR1 and CDR2 are SGHRS and YFSETQ. V shed 4 bases and J shed 6 bases, with 12 bases lying between them. CDR3 length equals 13 residues.

CDR3 bases: TGCGCCAGCAGCCAAGATATAGCGGGCCCCTACAATGAGCAGTTCTTC. Translated, it gives CASSQDIAGPYNEQFF. The chain couples TRBV4-3 to TRBJ2-1; 7 bases agree with TRBD2. The CDR3 runs to 16 residues. Trimming at V came to 0 bases and at J to 2 bases, leaving 4 bases not matched to a gene. Germline V CDR1 and CDR2: LGHNA, YSLEER.

CDR3 DNA sequence: TGTGCCAGCAGTGAGTCATCGGGGGACACCGGGGAGCTGTTTTTT. This translates into CASSESSGDTGELFF. The chain employs TRBV6-1 and TRBJ2-2; a possible D gene is TRBD2 (6 bases). Germline V gives CDR1 MNHNS, CDR2 SASEGT. This CDR3 has 15 amino acids. Trimming shortened V by 3 bases and J by 3 bases, and 11 bases separated the two germline ends.

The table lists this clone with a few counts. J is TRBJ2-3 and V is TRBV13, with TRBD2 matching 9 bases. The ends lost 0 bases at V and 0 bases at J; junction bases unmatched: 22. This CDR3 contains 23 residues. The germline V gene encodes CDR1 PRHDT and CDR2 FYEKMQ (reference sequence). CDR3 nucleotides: TGTGCCAGCAGCTTAGGAGGGGGTCTTCGGCTAGCGGGAACCCGTGGTAGCACAGATACGCAGTATTTT. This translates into CASSLGGGLRLAGTRGSTDTQYF.

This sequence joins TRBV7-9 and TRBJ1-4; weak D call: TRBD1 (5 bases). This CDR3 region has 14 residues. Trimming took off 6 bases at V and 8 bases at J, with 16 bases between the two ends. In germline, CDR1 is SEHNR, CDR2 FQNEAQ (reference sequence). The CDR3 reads CASRRGGIGEKLFF. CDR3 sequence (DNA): TGTGCCAGCAGGAGGGGAGGCATCGGAGAAAAACTGTTTTTT.

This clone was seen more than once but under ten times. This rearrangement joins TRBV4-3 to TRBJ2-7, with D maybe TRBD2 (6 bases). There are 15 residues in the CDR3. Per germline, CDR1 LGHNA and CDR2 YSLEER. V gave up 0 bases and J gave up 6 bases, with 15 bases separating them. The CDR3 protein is CASSQEPGGGSEQYF. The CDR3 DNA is TGCGCCAGCAGCCAAGAGCCCGGAGGAGGGAGCGAGCAGTACTTC.

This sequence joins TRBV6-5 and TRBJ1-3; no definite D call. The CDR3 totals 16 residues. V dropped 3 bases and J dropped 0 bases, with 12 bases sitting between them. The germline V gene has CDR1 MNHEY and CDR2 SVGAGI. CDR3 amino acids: CASSYSRSPSGNTIYF. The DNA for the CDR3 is TGTGCCAGCAGTTATAGTCGGAGTCCCTCTGGAAACACCATATATTTT.

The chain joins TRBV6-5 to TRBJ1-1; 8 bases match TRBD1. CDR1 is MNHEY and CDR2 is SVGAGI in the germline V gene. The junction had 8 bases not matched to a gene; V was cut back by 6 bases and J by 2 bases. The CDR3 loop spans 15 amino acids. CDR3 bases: TGTGCCAGCAGCGCCGGTGACAGGGGAAACACTGAAGCTTTCTTT. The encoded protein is CASSAGDRGNTEAFF.

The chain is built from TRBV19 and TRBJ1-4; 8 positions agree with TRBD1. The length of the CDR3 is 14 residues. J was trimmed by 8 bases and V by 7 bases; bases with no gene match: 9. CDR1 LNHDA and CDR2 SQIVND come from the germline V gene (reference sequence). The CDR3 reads CASTFRGQAEKLFF. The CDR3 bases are TGTGCCAGTACTTTTAGGGGACAGGCCGAAAAACTGTTTTTT.

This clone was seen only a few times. CDR3 in DNA: TGTGCCAGCAGCCAAGGTCGGGGGTCTGGAAACACCATATATTTT. Its protein product is CASSQGRGSGNTIYF. This chain uses TRBV14 with TRBJ1-3; D possibly corresponds to TRBD1 (5 bases). The germline V and J ends were trimmed by 1 base and 1 base, with 8 bases remaining between them. Germline V CDR1 and CDR2: SGHDN, FVKESK. CDR3 size: 15 residues.

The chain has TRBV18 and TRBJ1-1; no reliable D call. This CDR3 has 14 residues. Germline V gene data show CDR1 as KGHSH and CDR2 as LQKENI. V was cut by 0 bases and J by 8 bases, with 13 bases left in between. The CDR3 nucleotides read TGTGCCAGCTCACCACCGACCGGGGTAGTAGAAGCTTTCTTT. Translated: CASSPPTGVVEAFF.